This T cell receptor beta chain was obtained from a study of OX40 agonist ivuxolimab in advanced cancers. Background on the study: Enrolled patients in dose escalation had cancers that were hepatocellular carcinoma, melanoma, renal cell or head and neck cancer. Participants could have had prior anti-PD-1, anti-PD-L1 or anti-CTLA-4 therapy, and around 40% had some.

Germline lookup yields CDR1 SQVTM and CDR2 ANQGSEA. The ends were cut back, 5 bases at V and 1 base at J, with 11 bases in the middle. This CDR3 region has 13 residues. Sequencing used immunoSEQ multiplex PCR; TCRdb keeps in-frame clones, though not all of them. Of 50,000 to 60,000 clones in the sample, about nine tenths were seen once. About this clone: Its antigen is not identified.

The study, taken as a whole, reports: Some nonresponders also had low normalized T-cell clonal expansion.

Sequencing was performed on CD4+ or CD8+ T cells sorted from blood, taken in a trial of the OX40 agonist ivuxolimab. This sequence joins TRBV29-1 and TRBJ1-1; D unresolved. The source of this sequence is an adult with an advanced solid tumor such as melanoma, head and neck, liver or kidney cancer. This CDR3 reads CSVKTTPNTEAFF. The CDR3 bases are TGCAGCGTTAAGACAACCCCGAACACTGAAGCTTTCTTT.